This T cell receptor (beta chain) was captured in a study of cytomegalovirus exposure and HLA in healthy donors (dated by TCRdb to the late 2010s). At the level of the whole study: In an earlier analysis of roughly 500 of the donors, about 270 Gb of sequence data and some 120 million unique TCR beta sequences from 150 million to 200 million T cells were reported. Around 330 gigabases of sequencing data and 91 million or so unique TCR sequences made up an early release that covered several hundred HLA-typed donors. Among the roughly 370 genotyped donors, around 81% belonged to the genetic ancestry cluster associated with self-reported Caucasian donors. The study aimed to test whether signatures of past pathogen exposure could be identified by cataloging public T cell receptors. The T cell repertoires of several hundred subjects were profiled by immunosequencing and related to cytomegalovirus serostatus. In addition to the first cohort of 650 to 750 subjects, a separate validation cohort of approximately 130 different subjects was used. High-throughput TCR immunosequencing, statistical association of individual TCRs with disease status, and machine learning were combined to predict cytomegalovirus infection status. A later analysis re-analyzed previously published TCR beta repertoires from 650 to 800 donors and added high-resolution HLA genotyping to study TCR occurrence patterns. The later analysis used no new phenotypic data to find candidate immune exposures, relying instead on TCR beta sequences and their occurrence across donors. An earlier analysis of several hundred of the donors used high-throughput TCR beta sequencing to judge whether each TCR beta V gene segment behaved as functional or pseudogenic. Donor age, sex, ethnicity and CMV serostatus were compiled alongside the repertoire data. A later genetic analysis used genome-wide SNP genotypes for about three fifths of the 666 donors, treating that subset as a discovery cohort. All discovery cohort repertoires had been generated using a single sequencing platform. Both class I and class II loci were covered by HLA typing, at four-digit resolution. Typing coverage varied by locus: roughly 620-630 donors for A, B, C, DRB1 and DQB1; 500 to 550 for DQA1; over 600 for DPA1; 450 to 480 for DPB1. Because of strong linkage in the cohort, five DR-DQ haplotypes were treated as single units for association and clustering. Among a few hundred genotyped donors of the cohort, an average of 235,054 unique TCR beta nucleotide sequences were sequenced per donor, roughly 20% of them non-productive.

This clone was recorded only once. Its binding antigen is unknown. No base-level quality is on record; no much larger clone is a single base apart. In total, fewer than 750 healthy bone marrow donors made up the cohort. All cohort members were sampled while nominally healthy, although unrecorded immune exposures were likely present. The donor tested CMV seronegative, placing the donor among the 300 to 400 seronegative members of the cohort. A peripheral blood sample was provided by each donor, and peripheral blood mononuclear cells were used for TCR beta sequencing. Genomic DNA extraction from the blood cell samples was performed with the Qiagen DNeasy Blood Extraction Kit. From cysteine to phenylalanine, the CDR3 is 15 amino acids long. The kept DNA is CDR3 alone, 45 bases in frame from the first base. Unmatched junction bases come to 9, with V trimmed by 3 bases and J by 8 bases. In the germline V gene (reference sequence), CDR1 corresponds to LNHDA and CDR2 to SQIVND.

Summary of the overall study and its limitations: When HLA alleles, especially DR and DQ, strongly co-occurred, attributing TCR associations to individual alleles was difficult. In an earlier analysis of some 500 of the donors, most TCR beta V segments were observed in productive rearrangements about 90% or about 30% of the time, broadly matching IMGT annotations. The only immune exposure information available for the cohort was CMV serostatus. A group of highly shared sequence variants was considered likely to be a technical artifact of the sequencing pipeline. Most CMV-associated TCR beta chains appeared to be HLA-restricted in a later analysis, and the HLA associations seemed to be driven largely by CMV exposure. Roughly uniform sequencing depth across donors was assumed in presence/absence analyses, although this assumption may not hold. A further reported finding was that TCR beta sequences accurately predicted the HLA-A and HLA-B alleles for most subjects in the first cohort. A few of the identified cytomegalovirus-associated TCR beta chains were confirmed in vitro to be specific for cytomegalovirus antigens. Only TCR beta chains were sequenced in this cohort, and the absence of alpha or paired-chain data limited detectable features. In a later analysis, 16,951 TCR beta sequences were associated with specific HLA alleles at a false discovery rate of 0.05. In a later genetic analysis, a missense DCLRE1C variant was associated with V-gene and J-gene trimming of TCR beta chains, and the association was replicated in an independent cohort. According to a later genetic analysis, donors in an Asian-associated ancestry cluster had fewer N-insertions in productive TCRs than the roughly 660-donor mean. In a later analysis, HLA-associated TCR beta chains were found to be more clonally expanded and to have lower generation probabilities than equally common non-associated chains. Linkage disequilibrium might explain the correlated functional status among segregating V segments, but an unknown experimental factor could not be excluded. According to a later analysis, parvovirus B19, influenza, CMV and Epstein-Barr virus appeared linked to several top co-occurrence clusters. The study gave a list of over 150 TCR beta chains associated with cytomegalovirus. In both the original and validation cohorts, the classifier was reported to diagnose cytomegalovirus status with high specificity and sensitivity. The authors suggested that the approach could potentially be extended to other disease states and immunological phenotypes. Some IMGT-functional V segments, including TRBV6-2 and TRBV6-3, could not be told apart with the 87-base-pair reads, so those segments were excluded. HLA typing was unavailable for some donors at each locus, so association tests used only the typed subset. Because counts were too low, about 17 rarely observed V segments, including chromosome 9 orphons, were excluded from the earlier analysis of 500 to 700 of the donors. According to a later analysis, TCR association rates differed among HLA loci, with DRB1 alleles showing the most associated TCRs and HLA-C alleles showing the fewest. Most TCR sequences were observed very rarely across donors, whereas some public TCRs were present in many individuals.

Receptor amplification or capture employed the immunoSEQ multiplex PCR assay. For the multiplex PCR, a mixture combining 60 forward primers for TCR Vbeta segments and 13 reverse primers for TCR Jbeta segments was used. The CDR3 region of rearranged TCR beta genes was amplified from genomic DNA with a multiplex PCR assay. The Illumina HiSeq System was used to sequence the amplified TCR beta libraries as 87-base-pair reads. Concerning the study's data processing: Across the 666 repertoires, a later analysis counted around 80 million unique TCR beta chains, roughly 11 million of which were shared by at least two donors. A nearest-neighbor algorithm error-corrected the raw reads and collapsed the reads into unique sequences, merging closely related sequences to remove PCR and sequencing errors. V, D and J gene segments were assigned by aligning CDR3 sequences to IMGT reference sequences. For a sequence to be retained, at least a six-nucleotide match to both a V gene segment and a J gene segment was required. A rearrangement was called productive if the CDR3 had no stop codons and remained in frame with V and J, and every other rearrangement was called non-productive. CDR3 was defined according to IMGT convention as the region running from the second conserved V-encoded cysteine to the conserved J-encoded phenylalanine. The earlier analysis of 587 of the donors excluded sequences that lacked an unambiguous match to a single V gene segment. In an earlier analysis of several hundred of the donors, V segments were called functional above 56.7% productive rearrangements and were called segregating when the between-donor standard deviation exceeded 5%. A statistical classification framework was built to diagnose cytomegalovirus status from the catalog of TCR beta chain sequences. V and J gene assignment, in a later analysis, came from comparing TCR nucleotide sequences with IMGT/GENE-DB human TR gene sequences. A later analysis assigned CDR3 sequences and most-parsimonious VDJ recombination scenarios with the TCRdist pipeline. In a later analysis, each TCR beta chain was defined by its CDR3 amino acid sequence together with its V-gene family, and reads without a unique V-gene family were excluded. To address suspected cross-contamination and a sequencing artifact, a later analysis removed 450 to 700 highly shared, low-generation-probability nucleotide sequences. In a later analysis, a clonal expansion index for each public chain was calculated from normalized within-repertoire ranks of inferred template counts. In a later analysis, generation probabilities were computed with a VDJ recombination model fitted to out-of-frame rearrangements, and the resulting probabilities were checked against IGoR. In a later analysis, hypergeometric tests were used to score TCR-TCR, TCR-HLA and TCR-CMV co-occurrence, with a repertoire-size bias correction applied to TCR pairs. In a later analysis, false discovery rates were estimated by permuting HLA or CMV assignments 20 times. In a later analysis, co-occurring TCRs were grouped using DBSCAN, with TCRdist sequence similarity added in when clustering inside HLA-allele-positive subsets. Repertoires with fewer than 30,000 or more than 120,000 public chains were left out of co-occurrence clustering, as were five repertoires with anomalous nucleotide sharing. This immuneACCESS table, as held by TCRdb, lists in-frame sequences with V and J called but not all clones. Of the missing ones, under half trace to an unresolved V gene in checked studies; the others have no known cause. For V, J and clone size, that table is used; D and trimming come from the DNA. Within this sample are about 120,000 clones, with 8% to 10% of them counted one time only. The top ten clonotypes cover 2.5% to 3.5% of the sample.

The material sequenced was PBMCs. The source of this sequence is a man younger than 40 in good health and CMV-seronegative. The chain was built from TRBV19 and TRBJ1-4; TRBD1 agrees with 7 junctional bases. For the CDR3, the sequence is CASSIKGGASEKLFF. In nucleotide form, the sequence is TGTGCCAGTAGTATTAAAGGGGGCGCATCGGAAAAACTGTTTTTT.